The clone carrying this T cell receptor (beta chain) showed up just a few times. Its target is unknown. This entry belongs to a study of identical twins. Whole-study results and caveats: The degree of excess twin sharing was weaker in beta out-of-frame sequences. Rather than following the same donors, the conclusions depended on cross-sectional statistical analysis.

After template switching added a universal primer site, the resulting cDNA carried unique molecular identifiers. TCRdb redid the calling of the 5' RACE reads with MiXCR, one entry per CDR3 protein. The data hold about 660,000 distinct CDR3 sequences, with about 9.4% observed a single time. Trimming shortened V by 0 bases and J by 4 bases, and 4 bases separated the two germline ends. The CDR3 covers 12 residues. Germline V lookup: CDR1 SGDLS, CDR2 YYNGEE. A further study also used this sample, focusing on yellow fever vaccine responses in identical twins. Per that study: Among the twins, the vaccine T cell response reportedly seemed partly convergent and partly personalized.

This rearrangement joins TRBV9 to TRBJ2-5; D is undetermined. Sequencing used PBMCs. This sequence was found in a woman under 30 in good health. The CDR3 here is CASSVDGETQYF. The DNA for the CDR3 is TGTGCCAGCAGCGTAGACGGAGAGACCCAGTACTTC.